This T cell receptor beta chain was identified in a study of OX40 agonist ivuxolimab in advanced cancers. Study summary: The treatment was a fully human IgG2 OX40 agonist, ivuxolimab. Three individuals attained partial responses, comprising one hepatocellular carcinoma case and two cutaneous melanoma cases. The study, taken as a whole, reports: In the 0.1-3.0 mg/kg groups, partial responders showed among the lowest expansion.

CDR1 and CDR2 from the germline V gene are SNHLY and FYNNEI. V lost 4 bases to trimming and J lost 5 bases; unmatched junction nucleotides: 12. The CDR3 is 16 amino acids. Clones were read by immunoSEQ multiplex PCR, and TCRdb kept only the in-frame ones, dropping some. The table lists tens of thousands of clones, approximately 91% of them singletons. For this clone: The antigen is unknown.

The clonotype comes from an adult with an advanced solid tumor such as melanoma, head and neck, liver or kidney cancer. The material sequenced was CD4+ or CD8+ T cells sorted from blood, taken in a trial of the OX40 agonist ivuxolimab. The J gene is TRBJ2-3, the V gene TRBV2, with 7 bases lining up with TRBD2. In nucleotides, the CDR3 is TGTGCCAGCAGTGGGGGTAGGGAGGGCAGGGAAGATACGCAGTATTTT. This sequence encodes CASSGGREGREDTQYF. The full variable domain, its missing parts supplied by reference TRBV2 and TRBJ2-3, is EPEVTQTPSHQVTQMGQEVILRCVPISNHLYFYWYRQILGQKVEFLVSFYNNEISEKSEIFDDQFSVERPDGSNFTLKIRSTKLEDSAMYFCASSGGREGREDTQYFGPGTRLTVL.